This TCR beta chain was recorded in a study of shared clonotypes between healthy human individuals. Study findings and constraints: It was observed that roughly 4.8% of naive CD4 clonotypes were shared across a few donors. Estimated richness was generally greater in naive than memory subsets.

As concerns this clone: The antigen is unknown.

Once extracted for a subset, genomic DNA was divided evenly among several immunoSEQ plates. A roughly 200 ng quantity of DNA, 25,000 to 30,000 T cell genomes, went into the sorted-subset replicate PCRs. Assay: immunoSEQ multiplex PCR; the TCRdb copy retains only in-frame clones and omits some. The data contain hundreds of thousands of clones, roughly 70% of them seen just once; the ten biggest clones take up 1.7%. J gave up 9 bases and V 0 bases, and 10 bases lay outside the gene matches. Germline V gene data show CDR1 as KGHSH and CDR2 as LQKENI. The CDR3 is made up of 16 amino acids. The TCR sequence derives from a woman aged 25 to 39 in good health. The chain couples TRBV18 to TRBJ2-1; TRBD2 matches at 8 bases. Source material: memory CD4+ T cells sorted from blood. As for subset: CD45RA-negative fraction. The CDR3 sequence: CASSPPVSGSFSEQFF. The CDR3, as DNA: TGTGCCAGCTCACCACCTGTAAGCGGGAGTTTCAGTGAGCAGTTCTTC.